The 19 T cell receptor beta chains below come from one sample, sequenced in a study of blood T cell repertoires in COVID-19. Only in-frame clones appear in the TCRdb table, and some are missing; sequencing was by immunoSEQ multiplex PCR. The sample holds about 140,000 clones; over 80% are singletons and the top ten take less than 9%. The sample taken for sequencing was peripheral blood. Source of these receptors: a man aged 25 to 40 with COVID-19, enrolled during active disease.

The chain is built from TRBV2 and TRBJ2-2; TRBD1 matches at 7 bases. Trimming removed 4 bases from V and 7 bases from J; junction bases left unmatched: 9. The CDR3 length is 15 residues. CDR1 SNHLY and CDR2 FYNNEI come from the germline V gene. CDR3 protein: CASSAQGDLGGELFF. The CDR3 nucleotides are TGTGCCAGCAGTGCCCAGGGGGATTTGGGCGGGGAGCTGTTTTTT.

V usage is TRBV19 and J usage is TRBJ1-4; D gene uncertain. The CDR3 is made up of 14 amino acids. With 1 base removed from V and 5 bases from J, the gap between germline ends came to 8 bases. Germline V gives CDR1 LNHDA, CDR2 SQIVND (reference sequence). The DNA for the CDR3 is TGTGCCAGTAGTATAGGCTCAGTGAATGAAAAACTGTTTTTT. Amino acids: CASSIGSVNEKLFF.

V gene TRBV21-1 combines with J gene TRBJ2-7; no check of the table's D call, TRBD2, against the DNA was made. TRBV21-1 is deemed a pseudogene. CDR3 length equals 16 residues. The CDR3 sequence is CASSNPISSGNGEQYF. The CDR3 region has the DNA TGTGCCAGCAGCAACCCTATATCTAGCGGGAATGGCGAGCAGTACTTC.

This chain uses TRBV6-5 with TRBJ1-4; D unresolved. Germline values: CDR1 MNHEY, CDR2 SVGAGI. Trimming cost V 6 bases and J 6 bases, with 8 bases left between them. The CDR3 is made up of 12 amino acids. CDR3 in DNA: TGTGCCAGCAGGGAGGGTTATGAAAAACTGTTTTTT. This gives the protein CASREGYEKLFF.

This clone was counted between two and nine times. The V and J genes are TRBV6-4 and TRBJ2-2, with 8 bases identical to TRBD2. The CDR3 length is 15 residues. Germline loops: CDR1 MRHNA, CDR2 SNTAGT. V gave up 5 bases and J gave up 5 bases; unmatched junction bases: 7. CDR3 nucleotides: TGTGCCAGCAGTCAGTATAGCGGGAATACCGGGGAGCTGTTTTTT. Its translation is CASSQYSGNTGELFF.

This clone showed up just once. This chain links TRBV7-9 with TRBJ2-4; no firm D call. The germline V gene has CDR1 SEHNR and CDR2 FQNEAQ (reference sequence). The CDR3 is made up of 12 amino acids. V lost 5 bases and J lost 5, with 7 bases in between. The CDR3 coding sequence is TGTGCCAGCAGCCGCCGGGAAAACATTCAGTACTTC. It yields the protein CASSRRENIQYF.

The chain is built from TRBV27 and TRBJ2-1; TRBD2 might be the D (7 bases). CDR3 size: 11 residues. Germline loops: CDR1 MNHEY, CDR2 SMNVEV (reference sequence). V lost 8 bases, J lost 7 bases, and 9 bases lay in between. The CDR3 bases are TGTGCCAGCGCGGGGGCAAATGAGCAGTTCTTC. Translating gives CASAGANEQFF.

This clone has just one count. This CDR3 reads CASSETRGNAYEQYF. In DNA, the CDR3 is TGTGCCAGCAGTGAAACCAGGGGAAACGCCTACGAGCAGTACTTC. The chain recombines TRBV6-1 with TRBJ2-7; a possible D gene is TRBD1 (6 bases). V lost 2 bases, J lost 2 bases, and 13 bases lay in between. Germline V gene lookup returns CDR1 MNHNS and CDR2 SASEGT. This CDR3 is built from 15 residues.

The chain joins TRBV24-1 to TRBJ1-2; the D is unclear. The ends were cut back, 9 bases at V and 7 bases at J, with 23 bases in the middle. Germline values: CDR1 KGHDR, CDR2 SFDVKD. This CDR3 contains 15 residues. CDR3 sequence: CATRIGEGMVSGYTF. DNA for the CDR3: TGTGCCACCCGGATTGGGGAGGGAATGGTTAGTGGCTACACCTTC.

This chain links TRBV28 with TRBJ1-2; TRBD1 agrees at 9 bases. The CDR3 extends over 17 amino acids. Germline V gene data show CDR1 as MDHEN and CDR2 as SYDVKM. The junction had 20 bases not matched to a gene; V was cut back by 7 bases and J by 8 bases. The CDR3 nucleotides read TGTGCCAGCACCCCCCGGTTGCCACAGGGGGCGCGGCTGGGCTACACCTTC. Amino acid sequence: CASTPRLPQGARLGYTF.

The chain recombines TRBV4-2 with TRBJ2-1, with a weak D call TRBD2 (6 bases). Germline loops: CDR1 LGHNA, CDR2 YNFKEQ. This CDR3 spans 16 amino acids. V lost 1 base and J lost 7, with 17 bases in between. CDR3 bases: TGTGCCAGCAGCCAAGTCCCCGGGAGTGGGGAGAATGAGCAGTTCTTC. Translating gives CASSQVPGSGENEQFF.

This sequence joins TRBV28 and TRBJ2-7; TRBD2 matches at 11 bases. Germline CDR1 is MDHEN and CDR2 is SYDVKM. The V segment lost 9 bases and the J segment 3 bases; nucleotides outside the gene matches: 7. The length of the CDR3 is 14 residues. This CDR3 reads CASWEGTSGYEQYF. The CDR3 coding sequence is TGTGCCAGTTGGGAGGGGACTAGCGGCTACGAGCAGTACTTC.

V usage is TRBV28 and J usage is TRBJ2-5; 8 bases align to TRBD2. V lost 3 bases, J lost 2 bases, and 8 bases stayed unmatched. This CDR3 has 16 amino acids. Germline lookup yields CDR1 MDHEN and CDR2 SYDVKM. For the CDR3, the DNA is TGTGCCAGCAGTTTTGGGGTGGAGCGGGGGCAAGAGACCCAGTACTTC. Translation: CASSFGVERGQETQYF.

The CDR3 DNA reads as TGTGCCAGCAGTTTTTGGGGAGGCAGGGGGACTGAAGCTTTCTTT. As protein: CASSFWGGRGTEAFF. The chain employs TRBV28 and TRBJ1-1; 7 nucleotides line up with TRBD1. CDR3 length equals 15 residues. V was pared by 3 bases and J by 5 bases, with 9 bases of the junction left unmatched. Germline assignment: CDR1 MDHEN and CDR2 SYDVKM.

The chain links TRBV29-1 to TRBJ2-7; TRBD2 matches 12 bases. CDR1 is SQVTM, CDR2 ANQGSEA, per germline. J gave up 7 bases and V 3 bases, and 4 bases lay outside the gene matches. This CDR3 is built from 13 residues. The CDR3 reads CSVETSGSWEQYF. The CDR3 DNA follows: TGCAGCGTTGAGACTAGCGGGAGTTGGGAGCAGTACTTC.

The genes are TRBV5-1 and TRBJ2-6; 8 nucleotides agree with TRBD1. CDR1 and CDR2 (germline): SGHRS, YFSETQ. V was pared by 4 bases and J by 0 bases, with 9 bases of the junction left unmatched. The CDR3 is 18 amino acids. Written as DNA, the CDR3 is TGCGCCAGCAGCCCGGCCCGGGACAGGCGCTCTGGGGCCAACGTCCTGACTTTC. It yields the protein CASSPARDRRSGANVLTF.

The rearrangement joins TRBV4-2 to TRBJ2-1, with D perhaps matching TRBD2 (6 bases). Trimming took off 3 bases at V and 5 bases at J, with 23 bases between the two ends. The length of the CDR3 is 18 residues. The germline V gene encodes CDR1 LGHNA and CDR2 YNFKEQ. The CDR3 nucleotides are TGTGCCAGCAGCCAGGACTTCAATCCGGGACTCCGGAACAATGAGCAGTTCTTC. This translates into CASSQDFNPGLRNNEQFF.

V is TRBV4-3 and J is TRBJ2-1; possibly TRBD1 for D (5 bases). Germline loops: CDR1 LGHNA, CDR2 YSLEER. V lost 0 bases to trimming and J lost 4 bases, with 7 bases between them. The CDR3 consists of 14 residues. The CDR3 bases are TGCGCCAGCAGCCAAGACAGGGATTACAATGAGCAGTTCTTC. Its protein product is CASSQDRDYNEQFF.

In the case of this clone: Mismatch with germline at one junction end may stem from a read error. V is TRBV7-7 and J is TRBJ2-2; D possibly corresponds to TRBD2 (7 bases). The CDR3 loop spans 17 amino acids. Germline V gene sequence: CDR1 SSHAT, CDR2 FNYEAQ (reference sequence). The CDR3 protein is CASSLAPGGSVTGELFF. CDR3 bases: TGTGCTAGCAGCTTAGCGCCGGGGGGCAGTGTCACCGGGGAGCTGTTTTTT.